Listed below are T cell receptor beta chains from one sample, sequenced in a study of blood T cell repertoires in COVID-19. Measured with immunoSEQ multiplex PCR; TCRdb has only the in-frame clones, and not every one. The sample consists of about 130,000 clones, around 76% of them appearing once. The sequenced sample was peripheral blood. Receptor source: a man in his fifties or sixties with acute or convalescent COVID-19. The CDR3 runs from the conserved cysteine through the conserved F or W. D genes are given only for firm matches. Not every row has a clone size; where given, it reads once, few, many or a size class.

cdr3_nt cdr3_aa cdr3_length j_call clone_size d_call v_call
TGTGCCAGCAGCCAGACGGGGGGCTTTACCGGGGAGCTGTTTTTT CASSQTGGFTGELFF 15 TRBJ2-2 - - TRBV3-1/TRBV3-2
TGTGCCAGCAGGGGACAGGTCCTTGCAACTAATGAAAAACTGTTTTTT CASRGQVLATNEKLFF 16 TRBJ1-4 - TRBD1 TRBV2
TGTGCCAGCAGCTTGGGGACAGCGCTCTACGAGCAGTACTTC CASSLGTALYEQYF 14 TRBJ2-7 - TRBD1 TRBV7-2
TGTGCCAGTACCCTACGGGACATCTCAGCCAACGTCCTGACTTTC CASTLRDISANVLTF 15 TRBJ2-6 - - TRBV19
TGTGCCAGTAGCCTGCGGGACAGGGGGCAGGGAAAAACTGAAGCTTTCTTT CASSLRDRGQGKTEAFF 17 TRBJ1-1 few TRBD1 TRBV19
TGCGCCAGCAGCCCACAGGACAACTATGGCTACACCTTC CASSPQDNYGYTF 13 TRBJ1-2 - - TRBV4-1
TGTGCCAGCAGCCACCTAGAGAATGGCTACACCTTC CASSHLENGYTF 12 TRBJ1-2 - - TRBV3-1/TRBV3-2
TGTGCCAGCAGCCCCTGGCAGGCGAACACTGAAGCTTTCTTT CASSPWQANTEAFF 14 TRBJ1-1 - - TRBV7-8
TGCGCCAGCAGCGATGACAGGGCCCAAGAGACCCAGTACTTC CASSDDRAQETQYF 14 TRBJ2-5 - TRBD1 TRBV5-1
TGCGCCAGCAGCTTGGGGGCGGGGGGCCAGCCCCAGCATTTT CASSLGAGGQPQHF 14 TRBJ1-5 - - TRBV5-1
TGTGCCAGCAGTGGACAGGGTAACTATGGCTACACCTTC CASSGQGNYGYTF 13 TRBJ1-2 - TRBD1 TRBV2
TGTGCCAGCAGAGACCAGGGGGCAAGTGGCTACACCTTC CASRDQGASGYTF 13 TRBJ1-2 - TRBD1 TRBV2
TGTGCCAGCAGCCCTTCCGGGGGGGATACGCAGTATTTT CASSPSGGDTQYF 13 TRBJ2-3 - TRBD2 TRBV9
TGCGCCAGCAGCTCGGGAAACACCGGGGAGCTGTTTTTT CASSSGNTGELFF 13 TRBJ2-2 - - TRBV5-1
TGTGCCGGATCGGTACTAGCGGGAGGGCCAGGCCACGAGCAGTACTTC CAGSVLAGGPGHEQYF 16 TRBJ2-7 - TRBD2 TRBV2
TGTGCCAGCAGCCAACCGGACGGACAGGGCCGTGACGAGCAGTACTTC CASSQPDGQGRDEQYF 16 TRBJ2-7 - TRBD1 TRBV4-2
TGTGCCAGCAGTCAATCTACCGGGGCCGGGGAGCTGTTTTTT CASSQSTGAGELFF 14 TRBJ2-2 many - TRBV6-5
TGTGCCAGCAGCTTAGCCGCCCCCCCCGGCGAGCAGTACTTC CASSLAAPPGEQYF 14 TRBJ2-7 - - TRBV11-2
TGTGCCACCACCAATACGGCCGGGGAGCTGTTTTTT CATTNTAGELFF 12 TRBJ2-2 - - TRBV12-3/TRBV12-4
TGTGCCAGCAGCTTAGGAGGGACAGGGGGCTACGAGCAGTACTTC CASSLGGTGGYEQYF 15 TRBJ2-7 - TRBD1 TRBV7-2
TGTGCCAGCTCGGAAGATCAGGGGAACGGCTACACCTTC CASSEDQGNGYTF 13 TRBJ1-2 - - TRBV18
TGTGCCAGCAGTGATAGGTCCAGGGACTATGGCTACACCTTC CASSDRSRDYGYTF 14 TRBJ1-2 - - TRBV2
TGTGCCAGCAGAAGCACAGGGGGCTGGGGAGAGCAGTACTTC CASRSTGGWGEQYF 14 TRBJ2-7 - TRBD1 TRBV19
TGTGCCAGCTCACCAGTGGGGCACCCGAACACTGAAGCTTTCTTT CASSPVGHPNTEAFF 15 TRBJ1-1 once - TRBV18
TGTGCCAGCAGTGACAGTTCGGGGGGAGCTAACTATGGCTACACCTTC CASSDSSGGANYGYTF 16 TRBJ1-2 - - TRBV6-1
TGTGCCAGCAGCTTAGCCGGGACAGGAACCTACGAGCAGTACTTC CASSLAGTGTYEQYF 15 TRBJ2-7 - TRBD1 TRBV7-9
TGCGCCAGCAGCCTTGACCTACAGGGGCGGTACGAGCAGTACTTC CASSLDLQGRYEQYF 15 TRBJ2-7 - TRBD1 TRBV5-1
TGTGCCACCAGTGATTTGGGACAGGGGGCAAATGAGCAGTTCTTC CATSDLGQGANEQFF 15 TRBJ2-1 - TRBD1 TRBV24-1
TGTGCCACCAGTCCCGGGTCAGGACAGGGCGATGCGTGGTATGGCTACACCTTC CATSPGSGQGDAWYGYTF 18 TRBJ1-2 - TRBD1 TRBV24-1
TGTGCCAGCAGCAGCCTAGGGAGGAACACCGGGGAGCTGTTTTTT CASSSLGRNTGELFF 15 TRBJ2-2 few - TRBV5-8
TGTGCCAGCAGCCAATGGACTAGCGGGGTAGGATACTACGAGCAGTACTTC CASSQWTSGVGYYEQYF 17 TRBJ2-7 few TRBD2 TRBV3-1/TRBV3-2
TGTGCCAGCAGCCCGGGGACAGGTGGAGATACGCAGTATTTT CASSPGTGGDTQYF 14 TRBJ2-3 - TRBD1 TRBV7-2
TGTGCCAGCAGCCAAGATTTTGGCAGGTCTTACACAGATACGCAGTATTTT CASSQDFGRSYTDTQYF 17 TRBJ2-3 - - TRBV3-1/TRBV3-2
TGTGCCAGCACCCTCCCGGGGACTAGCGGGAAGCAGTTCTTC CASTLPGTSGKQFF 14 TRBJ2-1 - TRBD2 TRBV6-5
TGTGCCAGCAGCGGACTAGCGGGAGGGAACACCGGGGAGCTGTTTTTT CASSGLAGGNTGELFF 16 TRBJ2-2 - TRBD2 TRBV9
TGTGCCAGCAGCCAATCCCCCGGACTGGGGACTAATGAAAAACTGTTTTTT CASSQSPGLGTNEKLFF 17 TRBJ1-4 once - TRBV7-6
TGCGCCAGCCGTGACGGCAGGGTCACAGATACGCAGTATTTT CASRDGRVTDTQYF 14 TRBJ2-3 - - TRBV5-1
TGTGCCAGCAGTTACGGGGCTGGATACTACAATGAGCAGTTCTTC CASSYGAGYYNEQFF 15 TRBJ2-1 few - TRBV6-6
TGTGCCAGCAGCCCGCTGGGCGGGAACAAACCTCCCTACGAGCAGTACTTC CASSPLGGNKPPYEQYF 17 TRBJ2-7 - - TRBV14
TGCGCCAGCAGTGAGTCTGACAGGGTGGGACAGCCCCAGCATTTT CASSESDRVGQPQHF 15 TRBJ1-5 - TRBD1 TRBV10-2
TGTGCCTGGAGTGTACTTGGGGGTCTAGCGGGAGACAATGAGCAGTTCTTC CAWSVLGGLAGDNEQFF 17 TRBJ2-1 - TRBD2 TRBV30
TGCGCCAGCAGCTCGGGAGGTGCGCAAGAGACCCAGTACTTC CASSSGGAQETQYF 14 TRBJ2-5 - TRBD2 TRBV5-1
TGTGCAAGTCGCTTAGCCCGTTTTCCCTCTGGCGTAAAGGGGGATGAGCAGTTCTTC CASRLARFPSGVKGDEQFF 19 TRBJ2-1 - - TRBV12-2
TGTGCCAGCAGCCAAAAAGGTGGGAGGGGCACAGATACGCAGTATTTT CASSQKGGRGTDTQYF 16 TRBJ2-3 - TRBD2 TRBV7-3
TGCGCCAGCCAGGGGGGCCTGATTGCCAATGAGCAGTTCTTC CASQGGLIANEQFF 14 TRBJ2-1 - - TRBV5-1
TGTGCCAGCAGCCCAAGACAGAAAATTAGGGCGTCTGGGGCCAACGTCCTGACTTTC CASSPRQKIRASGANVLTF 19 TRBJ2-6 - - TRBV7-9
TGTGCCAGCAGCCGACAGGCCAAAAACATTCAGTACTTC CASSRQAKNIQYF 13 TRBJ2-4 - - TRBV7-9
TGCGCCAGCAGCCAGGTGGACAGGTACGAGCAGTACTTC CASSQVDRYEQYF 13 TRBJ2-7 few TRBD1 TRBV4-1
TGTGCCAGCAGTAAACAGGGGACCGGCAATCAGCCCCAGCATTTT CASSKQGTGNQPQHF 15 TRBJ1-5 - TRBD1 TRBV2
TGTGCCAGCAGCGTAGAGGCACAGCCGAACACTGAAGCTTTCTTT CASSVEAQPNTEAFF 15 TRBJ1-1 few - TRBV9
TGTGCCAGCAGCGCCGGGAAGACTAGCACAGATACGCAGTATTTT CASSAGKTSTDTQYF 15 TRBJ2-3 - - TRBV6-4
TGTGCCAGCAGGAGGACAGGGGTAAATGAAAAACTGTTTTTT CASRRTGVNEKLFF 14 TRBJ1-4 - TRBD1 TRBV25-1
TGTGCCAGCAGCGAGAAGTGGGACAGCACCAATGAGCAGTTCTTC CASSEKWDSTNEQFF 15 TRBJ2-1 few TRBD1 TRBV6-5
TGCAGTGCTAGTCGTCGGGATAGCAATCAGCCCCAGCATTTT CSASRRDSNQPQHF 14 TRBJ1-5 - - TRBV20-1
TGTGCCAGCAGTGACCAATCTAGCAATCAGCCCCAGCATTTT CASSDQSSNQPQHF 14 TRBJ1-5 - - TRBV2